Sequencing of this T cell receptor (beta chain) was carried out in a study of blood T cell repertoires in COVID-19. Study context: PBMCs, B-cell-depleted T cells, or T cells were the source of the cDNA or gDNA that made up the material.

Trimming stripped 1 base from V and 0 bases from J, with 9 bases between. This CDR3 region has 15 residues. CDR1 SGHRS and CDR2 YFSETQ come from the germline V gene. Authors' methods: Amplification with reference gene primers provided the estimates of nucleated cell counts. TCRdb's copy holds only in-frame clones and misses some; the assay was immunoSEQ multiplex PCR. The V and J calls and clone size were taken over from that table, and D and trimming were inferred from the DNA. The sample consists of about 120,000 clones, about 79% of them appearing once. The sequence was obtained from a middle-aged man with active or convalescent COVID-19. The sequenced material came from peripheral blood. The rearrangement joins TRBV5-1 to TRBJ2-3; D is unclear. The CDR3 coding sequence is TGCGCCAGCAGCTTGCAGTCCCGTAGCACAGATACGCAGTATTTT. This codes for CASSLQSRSTDTQYF. The variable domain in full, with the rest retrieved from reference TRBV5-1 and TRBJ2-3, is KAGVTQTPRYLIKTRGQQVTLSCSPISGHRSVSWYQQTPGQGLQFLFEYFSETQRNKGNFPGRFSGRQFSNSRSEMNVSTLELGDSALYLCASSLQSRSTDTQYFGPGTRLTVL.